A selection of T cell receptor beta chains follows, all from one sample in a study of shared clonotypes between healthy human individuals. This table comes from immunoSEQ multiplex PCR, and its TCRdb copy is limited to in-frame clones, with some not included. The repertoire holds more than 2,000,000 clones, with just over 90% as singletons. Sequencing was carried out using naive CD4+ T cells sorted from blood. These receptors were obtained from a man between 18 and 29 years old in good health. CDR3s include the opening cysteine and the closing phenylalanine or tryptophan. The order of the fields is J gene, D gene, V gene, clone size, CDR3 protein, CDR3 DNA. The D gene is left open where the match is weak. The listing skips clone size in some rows; elsewhere it reads once, few, many or a size class.

j_call: TRBJ2-7; d_call: TRBD2; v_call: TRBV7-2; clone_size: -; cdr3_aa: CASSPRLASTYEQYF; cdr3_nt: TGTGCCAGCAGCCCGAGACTAGCGTCTACCTACGAGCAGTACTTC
j_call: TRBJ1-3; d_call: -; v_call: TRBV30; clone_size: -; cdr3_aa: CAWSAHSGNTIYF; cdr3_nt: TGTGCCTGGAGCGCGCACTCTGGAAACACCATATATTTT
j_call: TRBJ2-7; d_call: TRBD1; v_call: TRBV6-5; clone_size: -; cdr3_aa: CASSYTGQGGHEQYF; cdr3_nt: TGTGCCAGCAGTTACACCGGACAGGGGGGCCACGAGCAGTACTTC
j_call: TRBJ1-1; d_call: TRBD1; v_call: TRBV2; clone_size: -; cdr3_aa: CASNPDRDSEAFF; cdr3_nt: TGTGCCAGCAACCCCGACAGGGACTCTGAAGCTTTCTTT
j_call: TRBJ1-1; d_call: -; v_call: TRBV23-1; clone_size: -; cdr3_aa: CASIKRVGTEAFF; cdr3_nt: TGCGCCAGCATAAAGAGGGTGGGCACTGAAGCTTTCTTT
j_call: TRBJ1-5; d_call: -; v_call: TRBV2; clone_size: -; cdr3_aa: CASSAQGTTNNQPQHF; cdr3_nt: TGTGCCAGCAGTGCTCAGGGGACTACTAACAATCAGCCCCAGCATTTT
j_call: TRBJ1-2; d_call: -; v_call: TRBV21-1; clone_size: -; cdr3_aa: CANLRGQGYGYTF; cdr3_nt: TGTGCCAACCTGAGAGGACAGGGCTATGGCTACACCTTC
j_call: TRBJ2-3; d_call: TRBD1; v_call: TRBV29-1; clone_size: few; cdr3_aa: CSLEQGGTDTQYF; cdr3_nt: TGCAGCCTAGAACAGGGGGGCACAGATACGCAGTATTTT
j_call: TRBJ1-2; d_call: -; v_call: TRBV9; clone_size: -; cdr3_aa: CASSGRDLLWDYTF; cdr3_nt: TGTGCCAGCAGCGGCAGGGACCTATTATGGGACTACACCTTC
j_call: TRBJ2-3; d_call: TRBD1; v_call: TRBV7-2; clone_size: once; cdr3_aa: CASTLRDRGTDTQYF; cdr3_nt: TGTGCCAGCACCCTACGGGACAGGGGCACAGATACGCAGTATTTT
j_call: TRBJ1-3; d_call: -; v_call: TRBV1; clone_size: -; cdr3_aa: CTGPPPGNTIYF; cdr3_nt: TGCACTGGTCCTCCCCCTGGAAACACCATATATTTT
j_call: TRBJ2-1; d_call: TRBD2; v_call: TRBV29-1; clone_size: -; cdr3_aa: CSGANLAGGPEQFF; cdr3_nt: TGCAGCGGGGCGAACTTAGCGGGAGGCCCTGAGCAGTTCTTC
j_call: TRBJ1-2; d_call: -; v_call: TRBV5-1; clone_size: once; cdr3_aa: CASSLVTGPYTNYGYTF; cdr3_nt: TGCGCCAGCAGCTTGGTAACAGGGCCCTATACTAACTATGGCTACACCTTC
j_call: TRBJ2-5; d_call: TRBD1; v_call: TRBV19; clone_size: once; cdr3_aa: CASSLTGLETQYF; cdr3_nt: TGTGCCAGTAGTCTGACAGGGTTGGAGACCCAGTACTTC
j_call: TRBJ2-3; d_call: -; v_call: TRBV30; clone_size: -; cdr3_aa: CAWTTDTQYF; cdr3_nt: TGTGCCTGGACCACAGATACGCAGTATTTT
j_call: TRBJ2-1; d_call: -; v_call: TRBV7-8; clone_size: -; cdr3_aa: CASSSQSYPFF; cdr3_nt: TGTGCCAGCAGCTCACAATCCTACCCGTTCTTC
j_call: TRBJ1-3; d_call: -; v_call: TRBV6-5; clone_size: -; cdr3_aa: CASSYSGVSSGNTIYF; cdr3_nt: TGTGCCAGCAGTTACTCGGGGGTCAGCTCTGGAAACACCATATATTTT
j_call: TRBJ2-3; d_call: TRBD1; v_call: TRBV27; clone_size: -; cdr3_aa: CASSKDRVGTDTQYF; cdr3_nt: TGTGCCAGCAGTAAGGACAGGGTGGGCACAGATACGCAGTATTTT
j_call: TRBJ2-7; d_call: -; v_call: TRBV9; clone_size: -; cdr3_aa: CASSVGGIPNYEQYF; cdr3_nt: TGTGCCAGCAGCGTAGGAGGGATCCCCAACTACGAGCAGTACTTC
j_call: TRBJ2-7; d_call: -; v_call: TRBV20-1; clone_size: -; cdr3_aa: CSARAVGEQYF; cdr3_nt: TGCAGTGCTCGGGCCGTCGGCGAGCAGTACTTC